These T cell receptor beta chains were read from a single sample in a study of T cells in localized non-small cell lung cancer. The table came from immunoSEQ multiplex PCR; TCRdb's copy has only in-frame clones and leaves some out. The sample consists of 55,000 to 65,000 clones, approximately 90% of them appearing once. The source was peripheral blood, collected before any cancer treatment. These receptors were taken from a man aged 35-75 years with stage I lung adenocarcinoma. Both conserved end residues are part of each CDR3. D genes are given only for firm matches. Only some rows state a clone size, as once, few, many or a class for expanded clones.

CAISGVDNEQFF	TGTGCCATCAGCGGGGTAGACAATGAGCAGTTCTTC	-	-	TRBJ2-1	TRBV10-3
CASSAGTNTGELFF	TGTGCCAGCAGTGCAGGCACGAACACCGGGGAGCTGTTTTTT	-	-	TRBJ2-2	TRBV6-1
CASSSGQGSYNEQFF	TGTGCCAGCTCAAGCGGACAGGGCTCCTACAATGAGCAGTTCTTC	TRBD1	-	TRBJ2-1	TRBV18
CASSTTGYTEAFF	TGTGCCAGCAGCACCACAGGGTACACTGAAGCTTTCTTT	-	-	TRBJ1-1	TRBV11-2
CARSFLRRVGSYEQYF	TGTGCCAGAAGCTTCCTGAGGAGGGTGGGGAGTTACGAGCAGTACTTC	-	-	TRBJ2-7	TRBV5-3
CASRIAGSNQPQHF	TGTGCCAGCAGGATCGCGGGATCTAATCAGCCCCAGCATTTT	-	-	TRBJ1-5	TRBV27
CASRGQENTGELFF	TGTGCCAGCAGGGGACAGGAGAACACCGGGGAGCTGTTTTTT	TRBD1	-	TRBJ2-2	TRBV2
CASQTGGGLYEQYF	TGTGCCAGCCAAACGGGGGGAGGGCTATACGAGCAGTACTTC	TRBD2	-	TRBJ2-7	TRBV28
CASSLLGLPEYEQYF	TGTGCCAGCTCCCTTTTGGGGCTGCCGGAGTACGAGCAGTACTTC	-	-	TRBJ2-7	TRBV27
CASSEYMAGGYNEQFF	TGTGCCAGCAGCGAGTATATGGCGGGAGGATACAATGAGCAGTTCTTC	TRBD2	-	TRBJ2-1	TRBV9
CASSQVLAVYGYTF	TGCGCCAGCAGCCAAGTCCTAGCCGTTTATGGCTACACCTTC	-	-	TRBJ1-2	TRBV4-1
CASRYDRDRGLNIAFF	TGTGCCAGCAGATACGACCGGGACAGGGGACTTAATATCGCTTTCTTT	TRBD1	-	TRBJ1-1	TRBV2
CASSLVVGTIYEQYF	TGCGCCAGCAGCTTGGTTGTGGGGACCATCTACGAGCAGTACTTC	-	once	TRBJ2-7	TRBV5-1
CAISEPRTGELSEAFF	TGTGCCATCAGTGAACCTAGGACAGGGGAGCTTTCCGAAGCTTTCTTT	TRBD1	-	TRBJ1-1	TRBV10-3
CASSPRDSANTGELFF	TGTGCCAGCAGCCCCAGGGACAGTGCGAACACCGGGGAGCTGTTTTTT	TRBD1	-	TRBJ2-2	TRBV11-3
CASSWGQASSYEQYF	TGTGCCAGCAGCTGGGGCCAGGCAAGCTCCTACGAGCAGTACTTC	-	-	TRBJ2-7	TRBV7-8
CASSQGAGDYGYTF	TGCGCCAGCAGTCAGGGGGCAGGCGACTATGGCTACACCTTC	TRBD1	-	TRBJ1-2	TRBV4-1
CASSLRAPSGSNEQFF	TGCGCCAGCAGCCTACGCGCGCCTAGCGGGAGTAATGAGCAGTTCTTC	TRBD2	-	TRBJ2-1	TRBV4-1
CASSDPKREGPYNEQFF	TGTGCCAGCAGTGACCCGAAGCGGGAGGGCCCCTACAATGAGCAGTTCTTC	TRBD2	-	TRBJ2-1	TRBV25-1
CASSAGLGSGNTIYF	TGTGCCAGCAGCGCCGGGTTGGGATCTGGAAACACCATATATTTT	-	-	TRBJ1-3	TRBV6-5
CASSRQNRYEQYF	TGTGCCAGTAGTCGACAGAACCGCTACGAGCAGTACTTC	-	-	TRBJ2-7	TRBV19
CASSTRDYTGANVLTF	TGTGCCAGCAGCACAAGGGATTACACTGGGGCCAACGTCCTGACTTTC	-	few	TRBJ2-6	TRBV21-1
CASSYRTGFLTEAFF	TGCGCCAGCAGCTACCGGACAGGGTTTTTAACTGAAGCTTTCTTT	TRBD1	-	TRBJ1-1	TRBV5-1
CASGSQGLADYTF	TGTGCTAGTGGCTCCCAAGGACTCGCGGACTACACCTTC	-	-	TRBJ1-2	TRBV12-5
CAGPIHLPDSCLYQETQYF	TGTGCCGGCCCGATCCACCTCCCGGACAGTTGCCTATACCAAGAGACCCAGTACTTC	-	-	TRBJ2-5	TRBV19
CASSSGLASEQYF	TGCGCCAGCAGCTCGGGACTAGCGTCCGAGCAGTACTTC	TRBD2	-	TRBJ2-7	TRBV5-1
CASSEGGAVETQYF	TGTGCCAGCAGCGAGGGGGGAGCGGTGGAGACCCAGTACTTC	-	-	TRBJ2-5	TRBV9
CASSLMGNTGELFF	TGTGCCAGCAGCTTAATGGGGAACACCGGGGAGCTGTTTTTT	-	-	TRBJ2-2	TRBV7-3
CASSALAGVYEQYF	TGTGCCAGCAGCGCGCTAGCGGGAGTCTACGAGCAGTACTTC	TRBD2	-	TRBJ2-7	TRBV7-9
CASSLLRGQGEETQYF	TGTGCCAGCAGTTTATTAAGGGGACAGGGAGAAGAGACCCAGTACTTC	TRBD1	-	TRBJ2-5	TRBV28
CASGLVLGEGYNEQFF	TGTGCTAGTGGTTTGGTTCTGGGAGAGGGTTACAATGAGCAGTTCTTC	-	once	TRBJ2-1	TRBV12-5
CASRESGTQDEQYF	TGTGCCAGCAGGGAATCCGGGACCCAGGACGAGCAGTACTTC	-	-	TRBJ2-7	TRBV6-5
CASRGTAEIGEKLFF	TGCGCCAGCCGTGGGACAGCAGAGATAGGTGAAAAACTGTTTTTT	TRBD1	-	TRBJ1-4	TRBV4-1
CASSRNTDTQYF	TGTGCCAGCAGCCGGAACACAGATACGCAGTATTTT	-	-	TRBJ2-3	TRBV2
CSVLAGSSYEQYF	TGCAGCGTTTTAGCGGGAAGCTCCTACGAGCAGTACTTC	TRBD2	-	TRBJ2-7	TRBV29-1
CASSLQGQGHVSRF	TGTGCCAGCTCACTGCAAGGGCAGGGGCATGTCTCCCGCTTT	-	once	TRBJ1-1	TRBV18
CASSFDFGSQETQYF	TGTGCCAGCAGTTTCGATTTTGGCAGCCAAGAGACCCAGTACTTC	-	-	TRBJ2-5	TRBV28
CASSLGVSTEMNTEAFF	TGTGCCAGCAGCTTAGGGGTGTCGACAGAAATGAACACTGAAGCTTTCTTT	-	-	TRBJ1-1	TRBV7-9
CASSPDAYYEQYF	TGTGCCAGCTCACCGGACGCCTACTACGAGCAGTACTTC	-	-	TRBJ2-7	TRBV18
CASSRPNTGSTNYGYTF	TGTGCCAGTAGTCGCCCGAATACAGGGAGTACTAACTATGGCTACACCTTC	-	-	TRBJ1-2	TRBV19
CSVRRGVQADTQYF	TGCAGCGTTCGGAGGGGGGTCCAGGCAGATACGCAGTATTTT	-	-	TRBJ2-3	TRBV29-1
CASSYGQGYQPQHF	TGTGCCAGCAGTTATGGACAGGGGTATCAGCCCCAGCATTTT	TRBD1	-	TRBJ1-5	TRBV6-5
CSASPGHGAYF	TGCAGTGCTAGTCCGGGACATGGGGCCTACTTC	-	once	TRBJ2-5	TRBV20-1
CASSLGQGYEQYF	TGTGCCAGCAGCCTAGGACAGGGGTACGAGCAGTACTTC	TRBD1	-	TRBJ2-7	TRBV13
CASRSGQGNQPQHF	TGTGCCAGCAGATCGGGACAGGGGAATCAGCCCCAGCATTTT	TRBD1	-	TRBJ1-5	TRBV28
CASSLARRNTEAFF	TGTGCCAGCAGCTTAGCGAGGAGGAACACTGAAGCTTTCTTT	-	-	TRBJ1-1	TRBV7-8
CAWNSGPLGSTF	TGTGCCTGGAACTCGGGACCCCTGGGTTCCACCTTC	-	-	TRBJ1-2	TRBV30
CASSPGTGSEQYF	TGTGCCAGCAGCCCCGGGACAGGGTCCGAGCAGTACTTC	TRBD1	-	TRBJ2-7	TRBV7-6
CASRPGNRVNQPQHF	TGTGCCAGCAGACCCGGGAATAGGGTCAATCAGCCCCAGCATTTT	-	-	TRBJ1-5	TRBV28
CASRQGKGQPQHF	TGTGCCAGCAGACAGGGGAAAGGCCAGCCCCAGCATTTT	TRBD1	-	TRBJ1-5	TRBV6-5
CASSFGGNEKLFF	TGTGCCAGCAGTTTTGGGGGCAATGAAAAACTGTTTTTT	-	few	TRBJ1-4	TRBV27
CATSIGTGGETQYF	TGTGCCACCAGCATTGGGACAGGGGGGGAGACCCAGTACTTC	TRBD1	-	TRBJ2-5	TRBV15
CASSLAVIGLLGEQYF	TGTGCCAGCAGCCTTGCTGTGATAGGGCTCTTAGGGGAGCAGTACTTC	-	-	TRBJ2-7	TRBV7-2
CASSPLGRNTEAFF	TGTGCCAGCAGCCCCCTAGGCCGTAACACTGAAGCTTTCTTT	-	-	TRBJ1-1	TRBV6-6
CASSLEGELDTQYF	TGTGCCAGCAGCTTGGAAGGGGAGTTAGATACGCAGTATTTT	-	-	TRBJ2-3	TRBV11-3
CASSWGEYPGELFF	TGTGCCAGCAGCTGGGGCGAATACCCCGGGGAGCTGTTTTTT	-	once	TRBJ2-2	TRBV5-6
CSARSWEQYF	TGCAGTGCCCGATCCTGGGAGCAGTACTTC	-	-	TRBJ2-7	TRBV20-1
CASSQVAGVIYEQYF	TGCGCCAGCAGCCAAGTAGCGGGAGTAATATACGAGCAGTACTTC	TRBD2	-	TRBJ2-7	TRBV4-1